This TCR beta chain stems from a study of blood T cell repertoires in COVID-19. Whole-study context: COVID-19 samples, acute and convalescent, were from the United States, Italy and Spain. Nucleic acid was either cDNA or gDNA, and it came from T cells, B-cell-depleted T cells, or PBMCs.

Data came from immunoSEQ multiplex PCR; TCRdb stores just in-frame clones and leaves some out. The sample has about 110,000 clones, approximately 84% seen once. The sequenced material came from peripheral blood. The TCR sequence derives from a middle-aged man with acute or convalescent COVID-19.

Written as DNA, the CDR3 is TGTGCCAGCAGCTTAGGGGGAGAAGCCCAGTACTTC. Translation gives CASSLGGEAQYF. The gene calls are TRBV7-9 and TRBJ2-5; weak D call: TRBD2 (5 bases). Germline CDR1 SEHNR, CDR2 FQNEAQ (reference sequence). This CDR3 spans 12 amino acids. Trimming cost V 1 base and J 9 bases, with 9 bases left between them.